Following are 12 T cell receptor beta chains from one sample sequenced in a study of control samples from healthy donors and cancer patients (dated by TCRdb to the early 2020s). Library preparation employed the immunoSEQ multiplex PCR assay. TCRdb limited this immuneACCESS table to in-frame rearrangements with V and J called. A share of clones is missing; checked studies link under half to unresolved V genes, and the rest is unexplained. The sample table holds over 120,000 clones, of which 91% were seen once. The ten largest clones represent approximately 2.9% of the sample. The sample consisted of blood. These receptors came from a man aged 25 to 40 in good health.

The chain combines TRBV23-1 with TRBJ1-2; unclear D gene. TRBV23-1 is an ORF, and what it does is uncertain. The CDR3 totals 14 residues. V was cut by 5 bases and J by 4 bases, with 14 bases left in between. The CDR3 DNA reads TGCGCCAGCAGTGCCGAGGGCGGACCCTATGGCTACACCTTC. Protein sequence: CASSAEGGPYGYTF.

This rearrangement joins TRBV10-3 to TRBJ2-2; no clear D gene. Germline CDR1 reads ENHRY; CDR2 reads SYGVKD. Trimming left V 8 bases short and J 3 bases short, with 13 bases between. This CDR3 contains 14 residues. The CDR3 DNA reads as TGTGCCATCCAAGGCTCCCTGGACACCGGGGAGCTGTTTTTT. Amino acids: CAIQGSLDTGELFF.

This clone was detected only once. The J gene is TRBJ2-7, the V gene TRBV27; TRBD2 agrees at 7 bases. The CDR3 contains 11 residues. The germline gives CDR1 MNHEY, CDR2 SMNVEV (reference sequence). CDR3 region: CASGVSYEQYF. CDR3 nucleotides: TGTGCGAGCGGGGTCTCCTACGAGCAGTACTTC.

V and J are TRBV6-1 and TRBJ2-7, with D possibly TRBD2 on 6 matching bases. Trimming pared 3 bases from V and 4 bases from J, leaving 10 bases between. The CDR3 extends over 13 amino acids. The germline gives CDR1 MNHNS, CDR2 SASEGT. The CDR3 is CASSEEGWYEQYF. Written as DNA, the CDR3 is TGTGCCAGCAGTGAGGAGGGGTGGTACGAGCAGTACTTC.

The chain carries TRBV6-5 and TRBJ1-5; D is perhaps TRBD1 (6 bases). Per germline, CDR1 MNHEY and CDR2 SVGAGI. V was clipped by 11 bases and J by 2 bases, with 16 bases between them. CDR3 length: 14 amino acids. CDR3 coding DNA: TGTGCCTGCTTCGGGGGGCTTGGCAATCAGCCCCAGCATTTT. It specifies CACFGGLGNQPQHF.

The chain employs TRBV3-1 (or the pseudogene TRBV3-2) and TRBJ2-3, with D unresolved. V was trimmed by 4 bases and J by 4 bases, leaving 9 bases between them. The V gene's germline CDR1 is LGHDT and CDR2 YNNKEL (reference sequence). This CDR3 has 13 residues. The CDR3: CASSRSQADTQYF. The CDR3 nucleotides are TGTGCCAGCAGCCGGAGCCAGGCAGATACGCAGTATTTT.

As DNA, the CDR3 is TGTGCCACCACCCAAGCGGGACAGGAATATGGCTACACCTTC. Encoded protein: CATTQAGQEYGYTF. This rearrangement joins TRBV6-5 to TRBJ1-2; 8 bases align to TRBD1. The CDR3 length is 14 residues. The V segment lost 10 bases and the J segment 5 bases; nucleotides outside the gene matches: 12. The germline gives CDR1 MNHEY, CDR2 SVGAGI.

The chain joins TRBV28 to TRBJ2-3, with D perhaps TRBD2 (7 bases). Between the trimmed V and J ends, which lost 6 bases and 0 bases, there was a span of 19 bases. The CDR3 spans 17 residues. Germline V lookup: CDR1 MDHEN, CDR2 SYDVKM. The CDR3 bases are TGTGCCAGCAGCCCCCGGGGGGCGGGGACTAGCACAGATACGCAGTATTTT. This translates into CASSPRGAGTSTDTQYF. Using reference TRBV28 and TRBJ2-3 for the parts outside the CDR3, the full variable domain is DVKVTQSSRYLVKRTGEKVFLECVQDMDHENMFWYRQDPGLGLRLIYFSYDVKMKEKGDIPEGYSVSREKKERFSLILESASTNQTSMYLCASSPRGAGTSTDTQYFGPGTRLTVL.

This chain uses TRBV6-5 with TRBJ1-2; TRBD1 matches 7 bases. Germline assignment: CDR1 MNHEY and CDR2 SVGAGI. CDR3 length equals 14 residues. Losses at the gene ends were 6 bases for V and 1 base for J; bases not matched to a gene: 5. The CDR3 protein is CASRGDSYNYGYTF. Written as DNA, the CDR3 is TGTGCCAGCAGGGGGGACAGCTATAACTATGGCTACACCTTC.

V is TRBV28 and J is TRBJ1-2, with D tentatively TRBD1 (5 bases). The CDR3 is made up of 15 amino acids. Trimming left V 8 bases short and J 4 bases short, with 20 bases between. Germline CDR1 reads MDHEN; CDR2 reads SYDVKM. CDR3 nucleotide sequence: TGTGCCAGCTCAGGATCCGGGACGGGCCTCTATGGCTACACCTTC. Amino acid sequence: CASSGSGTGLYGYTF.

In the case of this clone: The sample carries other DNA sequences with the same CDR3. V usage is TRBV9 and J usage is TRBJ2-6; 16 bases are shared with TRBD2. Germline V lookup: CDR1 SGDLS, CDR2 YYNGEE. After removal of 5 bases from V and 4 bases from J, the junction contained 6 bases not matched to a gene. The CDR3 length is 18 residues. CDR3 in amino acids: CASRGLAGGPGGANVLTF. In DNA, the CDR3 is TGTGCCAGCAGGGGACTAGCGGGGGGGCCTGGCGGGGCCAACGTCCTGACTTTC.

The rearrangement links TRBV5-6 to TRBJ1-5, with unresolved D. The CDR3 consists of 19 residues. The V gene's germline CDR1 is SGHDT and CDR2 YYEEEE. Trimming removed 0 bases from V and 2 bases from J, with 21 bases in between. CDR3 DNA sequence: TGTGCCAGCAGCTTGGGAGGTTACGGGCAGGCCGCGGGCAATCAGCCCCAGCATTTT. Its protein is CASSLGGYGQAAGNQPQHF.